The 8 T cell receptor beta chains given below trace back to one sample, sequenced in a study of graft-versus-host responses after intestinal transplantation. The antigens of these receptors remain unknown. Some clones are missing from TCRdb's copy, which holds only in-frame ones; the method was immunoSEQ multiplex PCR. The table records 80,000 to 90,000 clones, 75% to 90% of them present only once. Here the sequenced sample was unstimulated CD4+ T cells sorted from spleen or lymph node cells, taken before intestinal transplant. The receptors shown here come from a human donor who received an intestinal transplant.

The chain employs TRBV18 and TRBJ1-5; D is undetermined. CDR3 size: 16 residues. V was trimmed by 3 bases and J by 1 base, leaving 13 bases between them. Germline V gene sequence: CDR1 KGHSH, CDR2 LQKENI. The CDR3 DNA sequence: TGTGCCAGCTCACCCTCTAGTCCGGGGAGCAATCAGCCCCAGCATTTT. It encodes CASSPSSPGSNQPQHF.

The chain carries TRBV9 and TRBJ2-2; the D gene is possibly TRBD1 (6 bases). The germline gives CDR1 SGDLS, CDR2 YYNGEE. The CDR3 totals 16 residues. V shed 3 bases and J shed 1 base, with 13 bases lying between them. The CDR3 is CASSAEGQVNTGELFF. In nucleotides, the CDR3 is TGTGCCAGCAGCGCCGAGGGACAAGTGAACACCGGGGAGCTGTTTTTT.

Only a few counts were recorded for this clone. The chain employs TRBV5-6 and TRBJ1-2, with 7 bases identical to TRBD1. V trimming: 5 bases; J trimming: 6 bases; junction bases outside the gene matches: 10. This CDR3 comprises 14 residues. CDR1 is SGHDT and CDR2 is YYEEEE in the germline V gene. CDR3 DNA sequence: TGTGCCAGCAGGTACGGGACAGACGAAGATGGCTACACCTTC. Amino acid sequence: CASRYGTDEDGYTF.

J is TRBJ2-3 and V is TRBV7-9, with a weak D call TRBD1 (6 bases). Looked up from germline, CDR1 is SEHNR and CDR2 is FQNEAQ (reference sequence). V lost 5 bases, J lost 2 bases, and 14 bases lay in between. CDR3 length: 15 residues. The CDR3 DNA follows: TGTGCCAGCAGCCCAGGGGCGAGCATCACAGATACGCAGTATTTT. As protein: CASSPGASITDTQYF.

The chain combines TRBV4-1 with TRBJ2-7; D is uncertain. Between the trimmed V and J ends, which lost 0 bases and 2 bases, there was a span of 8 bases. The CDR3 spans 14 residues. CDR1 is MGHRA, CDR2 YSYEKL, per germline. Here the CDR3 DNA reads TGCGCCAGCAGCCAAGAAGCGAATCCCTACGAGCAGTACTTC. As protein: CASSQEANPYEQYF.

With regard to this clone: Other nucleotide sequences from this sample produce the same CDR3. The chain links TRBV5-1 to TRBJ2-5; TRBD2 might be the D (7 bases). V was shortened by 4 bases and J by 1 base, with 11 bases between the two germline ends. The CDR3 has 14 residues. In germline, CDR1 is SGHRS, CDR2 YFSETQ. This CDR3 is CASSLGGLQETQYF. Here the CDR3 DNA reads TGCGCCAGCAGCCTCGGGGGGCTCCAAGAGACCCAGTACTTC.

This chain links TRBV7-8 with TRBJ1-1; 8 bases are a match to TRBD1. The V gene end was trimmed by 2 bases and the J gene end by 9 bases; junction bases not matched to a gene: 8. The CDR3 sequence is 14 residues long. Germline V gene data show CDR1 as SGHVS and CDR2 as FQNEAQ. CDR3 coding DNA: TGTGCCAGCAGCTTATTAGAGACAGGGGTAAAAGCTTTCTTT. Encoded protein: CASSLLETGVKAFF. Complete variable domain (other parts from reference TRBV7-8 and TRBJ1-1): GAGVSQSPRYKVAKRGQDVALRCDPISGHVSLFWYQQALGQGPEFLTYFQNEAQLDKSGLPSDRFFAERPEGSVSTLKIQRTQQEDSAVYLCASSLLETGVKAFFGQGTRLTVV.

The J gene is TRBJ1-1, the V gene TRBV2; weak D call: TRBD1 (6 bases). Germline CDR1 reads SNHLY; CDR2 reads FYNNEI. Trimming cost V 8 bases and J 1 base, with 11 bases left between them. CDR3 length: 13 residues. The CDR3 DNA follows: TGTGCCAGCCGACAGGCCGAGAACACTGAAGCTTTCTTT. Its protein product is CASRQAENTEAFF.